This T cell receptor (beta chain) comes out of a study of cytomegalovirus exposure and HLA in healthy donors. Use of 60 Vbeta and 13 Jbeta primers characterized the PCR. Here immunoSEQ multiplex PCR was the method, and the copy in TCRdb shows in-frame clones only, minus some. Its table lists some 150,000 clones. To note about this clone: Its target is not known.

There are 15 residues in the CDR3. Trimming cost V 2 bases and J 6 bases; bases outside gene matches: 5. Germline V gene sequence: CDR1 GTSNPN, CDR2 SVGIG (reference sequence). Study results and caveats: TCR association rates varied by HLA locus in a later analysis, with DRB1 highest and HLA-C lowest.

This receptor was taken from a woman younger than 30 in good health and CMV-seropositive. This chain joins TRBV30 and TRBJ1-3, with 12 bases lining up with TRBD1. The specimen sequenced was PBMCs. The CDR3: CAWSFGTGGENTIYF. Here the CDR3 DNA reads TGTGCCTGGAGTTTCGGGACAGGGGGCGAAAACACCATATATTTT.